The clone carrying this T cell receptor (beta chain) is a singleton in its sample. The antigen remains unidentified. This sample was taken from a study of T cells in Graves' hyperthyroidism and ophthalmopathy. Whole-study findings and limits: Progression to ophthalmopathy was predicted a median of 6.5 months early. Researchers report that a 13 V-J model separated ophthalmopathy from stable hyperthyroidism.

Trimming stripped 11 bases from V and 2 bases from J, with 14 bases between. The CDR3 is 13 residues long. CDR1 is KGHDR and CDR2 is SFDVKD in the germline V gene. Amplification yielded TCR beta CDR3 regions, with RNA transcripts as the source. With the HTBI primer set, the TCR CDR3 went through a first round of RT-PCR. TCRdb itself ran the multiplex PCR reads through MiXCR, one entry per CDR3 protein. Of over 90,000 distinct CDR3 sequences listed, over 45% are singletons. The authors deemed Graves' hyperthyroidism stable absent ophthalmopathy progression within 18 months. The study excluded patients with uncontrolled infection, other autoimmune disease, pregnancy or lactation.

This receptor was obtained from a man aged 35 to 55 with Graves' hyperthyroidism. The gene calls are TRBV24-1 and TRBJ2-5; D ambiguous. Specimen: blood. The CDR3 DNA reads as TGTGCCAGCTCACCATTGGAACAAGAGACCCAGTACTTC. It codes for CASSPLEQETQYF.